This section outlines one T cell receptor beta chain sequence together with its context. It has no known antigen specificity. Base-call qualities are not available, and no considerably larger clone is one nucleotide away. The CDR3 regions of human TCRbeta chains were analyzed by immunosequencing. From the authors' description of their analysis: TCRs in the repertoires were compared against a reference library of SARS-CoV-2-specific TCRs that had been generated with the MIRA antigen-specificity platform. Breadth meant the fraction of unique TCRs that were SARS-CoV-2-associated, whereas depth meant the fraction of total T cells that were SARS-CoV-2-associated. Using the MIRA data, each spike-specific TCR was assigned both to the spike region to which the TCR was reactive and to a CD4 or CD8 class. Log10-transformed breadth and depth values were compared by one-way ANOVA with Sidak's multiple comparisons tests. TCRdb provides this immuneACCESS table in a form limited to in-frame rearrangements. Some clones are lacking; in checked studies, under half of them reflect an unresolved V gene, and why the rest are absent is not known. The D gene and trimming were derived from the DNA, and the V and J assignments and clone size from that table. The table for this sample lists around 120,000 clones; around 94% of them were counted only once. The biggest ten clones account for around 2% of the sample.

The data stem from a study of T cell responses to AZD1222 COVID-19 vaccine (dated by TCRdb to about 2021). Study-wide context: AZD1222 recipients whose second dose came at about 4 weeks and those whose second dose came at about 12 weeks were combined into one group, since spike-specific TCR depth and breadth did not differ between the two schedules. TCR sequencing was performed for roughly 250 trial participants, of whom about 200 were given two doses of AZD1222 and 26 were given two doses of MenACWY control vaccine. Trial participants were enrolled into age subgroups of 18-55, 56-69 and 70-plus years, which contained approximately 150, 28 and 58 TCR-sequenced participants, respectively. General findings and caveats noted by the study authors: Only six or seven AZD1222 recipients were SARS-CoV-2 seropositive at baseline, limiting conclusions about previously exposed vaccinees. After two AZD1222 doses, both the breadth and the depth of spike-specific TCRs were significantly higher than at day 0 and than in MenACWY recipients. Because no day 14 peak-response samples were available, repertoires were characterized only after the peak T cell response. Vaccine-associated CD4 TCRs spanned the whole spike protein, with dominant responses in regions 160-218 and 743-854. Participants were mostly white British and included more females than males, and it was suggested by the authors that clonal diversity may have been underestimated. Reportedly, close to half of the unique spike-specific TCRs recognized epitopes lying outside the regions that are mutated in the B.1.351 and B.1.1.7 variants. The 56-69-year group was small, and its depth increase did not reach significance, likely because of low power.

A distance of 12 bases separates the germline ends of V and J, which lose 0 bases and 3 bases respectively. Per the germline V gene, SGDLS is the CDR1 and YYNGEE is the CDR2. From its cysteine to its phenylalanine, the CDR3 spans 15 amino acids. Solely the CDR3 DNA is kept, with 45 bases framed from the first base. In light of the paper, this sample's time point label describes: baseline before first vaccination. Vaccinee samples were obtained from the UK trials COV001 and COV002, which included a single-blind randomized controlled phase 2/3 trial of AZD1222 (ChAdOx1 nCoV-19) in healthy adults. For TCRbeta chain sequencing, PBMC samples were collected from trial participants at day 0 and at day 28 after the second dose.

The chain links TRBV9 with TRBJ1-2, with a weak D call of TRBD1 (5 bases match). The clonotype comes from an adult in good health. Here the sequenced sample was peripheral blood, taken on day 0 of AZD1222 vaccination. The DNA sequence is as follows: TGTGCCAGCAGCGTAGGCGAAGGGGCGGACTATGGCTACACCTTC. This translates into CASSVGEGADYGYTF.